The present entry profiles one T cell receptor beta chain with its context. The record originates from a study of blood T cell repertoires in COVID-19. Study-wide context: Samples taken during acute and convalescent COVID-19 were collected in the United States, Italy and Spain. T cells, B-cell-depleted T cells, or PBMCs provided the cDNA or gDNA that served as material.

The authors' processing: Reference gene primer amplification yielded estimated nucleated cell counts. Sequencing was performed with immunoSEQ multiplex PCR; in TCRdb, only in-frame clones are kept and a portion is missing. Clone size and the V and J calls come from that table; the DNA yielded D and trimming. Of 430,000 or so clones listed, roughly 90% were seen once; the top ten hold roughly 0.78%. The CDR3 contains 16 residues. Germline V gene lookup returns CDR1 SGHVS and CDR2 FNYEAQ. Germline trimming cut 5 bases from V and 5 bases from J; bases unmatched to any gene: 11. Seattle cases were enrolled at active infection and followed longitudinally.

This TCR came from a young man with COVID-19, enrolled during active disease. The chain recombines TRBV7-6 with TRBJ2-3, with 9 bases identical to TRBD2. The sequencing sample was made of peripheral blood. This chain's CDR3 is CASSAFAGGPEDTQYF. CDR3 coding DNA: TGTGCCAGCAGCGCCTTTGCGGGGGGGCCGGAAGATACGCAGTATTTT.